Listed below are T cell receptor beta chains from one sample, sequenced in a study of blood T cell repertoires in COVID-19. Clones were sequenced by immunoSEQ multiplex PCR, and TCRdb holds only the in-frame ones, with some missing. The sample contains 50,000 or so clones, 80% to 95% of which appear only once. Sequencing was done on a sample of peripheral blood. Every receptor here comes from a human donor with active COVID-19. The donor label of this sample is uncertain. The conserved cysteine and the conserved F or W are not part of the CDR3 here. Clone size is given for some rows only: seen once, a few or many times, or a class if the clone is expanded.

J | V | length | size | CDR3
TRBJ2-1 | TRBV11-2 | 11 | - | ASSQRSDNEQF
TRBJ2-7 | TRBV6-6 | 11 | - | ASSRLTEYEQY
TRBJ1-2 | TRBV6-5 | 13 | - | ASRDPGQGEYGYT
TRBJ2-2 | TRBV19 | 14 | - | ASSIAALLGTGELF
TRBJ2-1 | TRBV7-2 | 11 | - | ASSLTGVGEQF
TRBJ1-1 | TRBV5-1 | 10 | - | ASSLGGAVAF
TRBJ2-5 | TRBV27 | 14 | - | ASSRTSGRPEETQY
TRBJ2-2 | TRBV3-1/TRBV3-2 | 11 | - | ASSLQNTGELF
TRBJ1-4 | TRBV7-9 | 17 | once | ASSSRDRGHGSTNEKLF
TRBJ1-2 | TRBV4-3 | 15 | - | ASSQDWGMGGNYGYT
TRBJ2-7 | TRBV18 | 12 | - | ASSPSRTKDEQY
TRBJ1-2 | TRBV6-1 | 13 | - | ASSEPGGPFYGYT
TRBJ2-7 | TRBV5-1 | 12 | - | ASKGTSGSYEQY
TRBJ2-5 | TRBV28 | 12 | - | ASTRDGYQETQY
TRBJ1-5 | TRBV27 | 12 | - | ASSFGRAQQPQH
TRBJ2-1 | TRBV13 | 12 | - | ASSPRGDYNEQF
TRBJ2-7 | TRBV30 | 12 | - | AWSRGDSSYEQY
TRBJ2-7 | TRBV29-1 | 12 | - | SVEEGNRDYEQY
TRBJ2-5 | TRBV5-1 | 11 | - | ASNRDRQETQY
TRBJ1-2 | TRBV27 | 13 | - | ASSLEAGAHYGYT
TRBJ2-3 | TRBV27 | 10 | - | ASSPLPDTQY
TRBJ2-1 | TRBV4-1 | 17 | - | ASSQTWWGRGAPYNEQF
TRBJ2-2 | TRBV10-3 | 14 | once | AISESYGTGTGELF
TRBJ1-4 | TRBV3-1/TRBV3-2 | 12 | - | ASSQEAGVGKLF
TRBJ2-5 | TRBV5-3 | 13 | - | ARRCGSGDPETQY
TRBJ2-1 | TRBV5-1 | 12 | - | ASSTPDRDNEQF
TRBJ2-4 | TRBV5-1 | 14 | - | ASSLDYRGLGNIQY
TRBJ2-3 | TRBV11-2 | 17 | once | ASSLLTSGGSTFTDTQY
TRBJ2-2 | TRBV5-6 | 14 | - | ASSIRDRGNTGELF
TRBJ1-2 | TRBV11-1 | 11 | - | ASSLALNYGYT
TRBJ1-1 | TRBV5-1 | 12 | once | ASSGQTGGTEAF
TRBJ2-6 | TRBV7-8 | 13 | - | ASSLGTGGANVLT
TRBJ2-5 | TRBV10-2 | 13 | - | ASSPGGAGEETQY
TRBJ2-7 | TRBV7-9 | 11 | few | ASSSRGGIEQY
TRBJ2-6 | TRBV12-5 | 13 | - | ASGPGNSGANVLT
TRBJ2-7 | TRBV9 | 11 | - | ASSVGGLGEQY
TRBJ2-7 | TRBV11-2 | 13 | - | ASSDFRTGDYEQY
TRBJ1-6 | TRBV4-1 | 13 | - | ASSQDEGGGSPLH
TRBJ1-1 | TRBV11-3 | 11 | - | ASSLVRDTEAF
TRBJ2-7 | TRBV15 | 14 | - | ATSPGSADYTYEQY
TRBJ1-5 | TRBV19 | 13 | - | ASSISVYSNQPQH